These T cell receptor beta chains were read from a single sample in a study of cytomegalovirus exposure and HLA in healthy donors. Method: immunoSEQ multiplex PCR; TCRdb's copy keeps in-frame clones and lacks some. This sample has 93,000 or so clones, with around 65% found just once. Sequenced sample: PBMCs. The origin of the receptors is a woman in her forties or fifties in good health and CMV-seronegative. CDR3s include the opening cysteine and the closing phenylalanine or tryptophan. D genes are given only for firm matches. The listing skips clone size in some rows; elsewhere it reads once, few, many or a size class.

d_gene,v_gene,abundance,j_gene,CDR3aa,CDR3nt
.,TRBV29-1,.,TRBJ1-1,CSVGEQDLNTEAFF,TGCAGCGTCGGAGAACAGGACCTGAACACTGAAGCTTTCTTT
TRBD1,TRBV25-1,few,TRBJ2-2,CASSETGPNTGELFF,TGTGCCAGCAGCGAGACAGGGCCCAACACCGGGGAGCTGTTTTTT
.,TRBV5-1,.,TRBJ1-1,CASSLEQATNTEAFF,TGCGCCAGCAGCTTGGAACAGGCCACGAACACTGAAGCTTTCTTT
.,TRBV4-1,.,TRBJ2-7,CASSQEGDNYEQYF,TGCGCCAGCAGCCAAGAAGGGGACAACTACGAGCAGTACTTC
TRBD2,TRBV5-4,.,TRBJ2-1,CASSPSGSSYNEQFF,TGTGCCAGCAGCCCGAGCGGGAGCTCCTACAATGAGCAGTTCTTC
TRBD2,TRBV7-2,.,TRBJ2-2,CASSFYSTSGHGELFF,TGTGCCAGCAGCTTTTATTCGACTAGCGGACACGGGGAGCTGTTTTTT
TRBD2,TRBV7-9,once,TRBJ2-1,CASSPRVAGSNEQFF,TGTGCCAGCAGCCCGAGGGTAGCGGGAAGCAATGAGCAGTTCTTC
TRBD1,TRBV7-8,.,TRBJ1-1,CATLPGQGITEAFF,TGTGCCACCTTACCGGGACAGGGGATTACTGAAGCTTTCTTT
.,TRBV18,few,TRBJ1-2,CASSPEAGVYYGYTF,TGTGCCAGCTCACCTGAGGCAGGGGTGTACTATGGCTACACCTTC
.,TRBV5-5,.,TRBJ2-5,CASSVNGGRSRETQYF,TGTGCCAGCAGCGTAAACGGGGGTAGGTCTCGAGAGACCCAGTACTTC
TRBD1,TRBV6-4,.,TRBJ1-5,CASPPAGGTGDSNQPQHF,TGTGCCAGCCCCCCAGCCGGGGGGACAGGGGATAGCAATCAGCCCCAGCATTTT
TRBD1,TRBV9,.,TRBJ1-3,CASSVEGGQGPHSGNTIYF,TGTGCCAGCAGCGTAGAAGGGGGACAGGGGCCCCACTCTGGAAACACCATATATTTT
TRBD2,TRBV30,.,TRBJ2-7,CAWSVPQGRGGYEQYF,TGTGCCTGGAGTGTACCCCAAGGGAGGGGAGGCTACGAGCAGTACTTC
.,TRBV19,.,TRBJ2-5,CASSLTGSETQYF,TGTGCCAGTAGTCTAACAGGGTCGGAGACCCAGTACTTC
TRBD2,TRBV18,once,TRBJ2-3,CASSTKRGGADTQYF,TGTGCCAGCTCAACCAAGCGGGGGGGTGCAGATACGCAGTATTTT
TRBD2,TRBV13,.,TRBJ2-3,CASSMLAGWSTDTQYF,TGTGCCAGCAGCATGCTAGCGGGGTGGAGCACAGATACGCAGTATTTT
.,TRBV27,.,TRBJ1-6,CASSLRWQGSSPLHF,TGTGCCAGCAGTTTAAGGTGGCAGGGAAGTTCACCCCTCCACTTT
TRBD1,TRBV29-1,.,TRBJ2-7,CSVGGTGTYEQYF,TGCAGCGTTGGGGGGACAGGTACCTACGAGCAGTACTTC
TRBD2,TRBV2,once,TRBJ2-3,CASKSRGGTDTQYF,TGTGCCAGCAAGTCGCGGGGGGGCACAGATACGCAGTATTTT
TRBD1,TRBV7-8,.,TRBJ1-1,CASSSYRGGNTEAFF,TGTGCCAGCAGCTCCTACAGGGGAGGGAACACTGAAGCTTTCTTT
TRBD2,TRBV7-9,few,TRBJ2-1,CASSATVGLAGYNEQFF,TGTGCCAGCAGCGCGACAGTGGGGCTAGCGGGGTACAATGAGCAGTTCTTC
.,TRBV21-1,.,TRBJ2-1,CASIEGTFDNEQFF,TGTGCCAGCATTGAAGGGACATTCGACAATGAGCAGTTCTTC
TRBD2,TRBV11-3,few,TRBJ2-3,CASSPSGSGTDTQYF,TGTGCCAGCAGCCCGAGCGGGAGCGGGACAGATACGCAGTATTTT
TRBD2,TRBV19,.,TRBJ2-3,CASSEKPPGLAGITDTQYF,TGTGCCAGTAGTGAAAAGCCGCCGGGACTAGCGGGAATCACAGATACGCAGTATTTT
TRBD1,TRBV29-1,once,TRBJ1-1,CSVAGGAWEIAEAFF,TGCAGCGTAGCAGGGGGCGCCTGGGAAATAGCTGAAGCTTTCTTT
TRBD2,TRBV5-1,.,TRBJ2-5,CASRAGAGEEETQYF,TGCGCCAGCAGGGCCGGGGCGGGGGAGGAAGAGACCCAGTACTTC
.,TRBV29-1,.,TRBJ2-5,CSVYRDGTQYF,TGCAGCGTATACAGGGATGGGACCCAGTACTTC